These 30 T cell receptor beta chains originate from one sample sequenced in a study of control samples from healthy donors and cancer patients. Method: immunoSEQ multiplex PCR; TCRdb's copy keeps in-frame clones and lacks some. The table lists fewer than 120,000 clones, 88% of them singletons. Sequenced input: PBMCs. Source of these receptors: an older woman with lung cancer.

This chain links TRBV6-1 with TRBJ2-6; the D is unclear. Germline V CDR1 and CDR2: MNHNS, SASEGT. Trimming took off 3 bases at V and 1 base at J, with 4 bases between the two ends. The CDR3 sequence is 14 residues long. CDR3 residues: CASSEGSGANVLTF. The DNA of the CDR3 is TGTGCCAGCAGTGAGGGGTCTGGGGCCAACGTCCTGACTTTC.

V is TRBV19 and J is TRBJ2-3; TRBD1 agrees at 7 bases. The V segment lost 5 bases and the J segment 2 bases; nucleotides outside the gene matches: 7. Germline V CDR1 and CDR2: LNHDA, SQIVND (reference sequence). The CDR3 loop spans 15 amino acids. CDR3 DNA sequence: TGTGCCAGTAGTGCCGGGACAGAGTACACAGATACGCAGTATTTT. Amino acids: CASSAGTEYTDTQYF.

V is TRBV7-2 and J is TRBJ1-1; the D gene is possibly TRBD1 (6 bases). CDR3 length: 15 amino acids. Germline V gives CDR1 SGHTA, CDR2 FQGNSA. Trimming removed 5 bases at V and 3 bases at J, with 16 bases between. The CDR3 loop is CASSPQGGAYTEAFF. In DNA form, the CDR3 reads TGTGCCAGCAGCCCCCAAGGGGGGGCGTACACTGAAGCTTTCTTT.

This chain links TRBV7-2 with TRBJ2-7; D is undetermined. The CDR3 sequence is 12 residues long. Germline V gene data show CDR1 as SGHTA and CDR2 as FQGNSA. V was clipped by 0 bases and J by 13 bases, with 13 bases between them. CDR3 coding DNA: TGTGCCAGCAGCTTAGCATCCCAGGCACTCTACTTC. Amino acid sequence: CASSLASQALYF.

CDR3 protein: CASSLVVQETQYF. The DNA of the CDR3 is TGTGCCAGCAGCTTAGTGGTCCAAGAGACCCAGTACTTC. This rearrangement joins TRBV7-3 to TRBJ2-5; D call uncertain. The CDR3 covers 13 residues. V shed 2 bases and J shed 1 base, with 5 bases lying between them. Germline V gives CDR1 SGHTA, CDR2 FQGTGA.

This rearrangement joins TRBV6-6 to TRBJ1-1, with 8 bases aligning to TRBD1. With 6 bases clipped from V and 4 bases from J, the junction kept 4 bases outside the gene matches. Germline values: CDR1 MNHNY, CDR2 SVGAGI (reference sequence). This CDR3 spans 13 amino acids. DNA for the CDR3: TGTGCCAGCAGACACACAGGGGGCACTGAAGCTTTCTTT. This sequence encodes CASRHTGGTEAFF.

This chain joins TRBV27 and TRBJ2-5; D uncertain. The germline V gene encodes CDR1 MNHEY and CDR2 SMNVEV (reference sequence). The ends were cut back, 0 bases at V and 0 bases at J, with 8 bases in the middle. The CDR3 runs to 15 residues. CDR3 in amino acids: CASSLSFQYQETQYF. The DNA of the CDR3 is TGTGCCAGCAGTTTATCCTTTCAGTACCAAGAGACCCAGTACTTC.

This clone appeared a single time. CDR3 amino acids: CASARGSETQYF. The CDR3, as DNA: TGTGCCAGCGCCCGTGGGTCGGAGACCCAGTACTTC. The chain employs TRBV7-2 and TRBJ2-5; D remains unclear. Germline assignment: CDR1 SGHTA and CDR2 FQGNSA. The ends were cut back, 8 bases at V and 5 bases at J, with 12 bases in the middle. This CDR3 contains 12 residues.

This sequence joins TRBV7-2 and TRBJ1-1; D ambiguous. The CDR3 length is 15 residues. Trimming took 2 bases from V and 4 from J, leaving 14 bases between them. Germline CDR1 and CDR2: SGHTA and FQGNSA. CDR3 DNA sequence: TGTGCCAGCAGCTTAAGTACTGGGTCAACCACTGAAGCTTTCTTT. Amino acid sequence: CASSLSTGSTTEAFF.

This clone was seen a single time. This sequence joins TRBV18 and TRBJ2-5; no clear D. Germline V gives CDR1 KGHSH, CDR2 LQKENI. The CDR3 has 14 residues. V lost 3 bases to trimming and J lost 4 bases, with 12 bases between them. CDR3 coding DNA: TGTGCCAGCTCACCCGCAGCAGGACGAGAGACCCAGTACTTC. Its protein product is CASSPAAGRETQYF. The full variable domain, its missing parts supplied by reference TRBV18 and TRBJ2-5, is NAGVMQNPRHLVRRRGQEARLRCSPMKGHSHVYWYRQLPEEGLKFMVYLQKENIIDESGMPKERFSAEFPKEGPSILRIQQVVRGDSAAYFCASSPAAGRETQYFGPGTRLLVL.

J is TRBJ2-7 and V is TRBV6-2 or TRBV6-3; TRBD1 matches 7 bases. CDR3 size: 17 residues. V gave up 6 bases and J gave up 1 base; unmatched junction bases: 15. CDR1 is MNHEY, CDR2 SVGEGT, per germline. CDR3 in DNA: TGTGCCAGCAGCTCCCAGCCCCGGACAGGACTTTCCTACGAGCAGTACTTC. This codes for CASSSQPRTGLSYEQYF.

V and J are TRBV19 and TRBJ1-5, with 9 bases lining up with TRBD1. The V segment lost 7 bases and the J segment 1 base; nucleotides outside the gene matches: 8. This CDR3 spans 16 amino acids. Germline CDR1 LNHDA, CDR2 SQIVND (reference sequence). CDR3 loop: CASTSTGGLSNQPQHF. The CDR3 nucleotides read TGTGCCAGTACTTCGACAGGGGGGCTCAGCAATCAGCCCCAGCATTTT.

V and J are TRBV9 and TRBJ2-1; 10 positions agree with TRBD2. Trimming at V came to 3 bases and at J to 4 bases, leaving 7 bases not matched to a gene. This CDR3 has 16 amino acids. Germline V CDR1 and CDR2: SGDLS, YYNGEE. The CDR3 loop reads CASSEAGLADYNEQFF. The CDR3 DNA follows: TGTGCCAGCAGCGAGGCCGGACTAGCGGATTACAATGAGCAGTTCTTC.

The J gene is TRBJ2-5, the V gene TRBV6-2 or TRBV6-3; 11 bases match TRBD2. The CDR3 sequence is 17 residues long. Germline CDR1 is MNHEY and CDR2 is SVGEGT. After removal of 0 bases from V and 9 bases from J, the junction contained 12 bases not matched to a gene. The CDR3 sequence is CASSYSEGLAGFEAQYF. For the CDR3, the DNA is TGTGCCAGCAGTTACTCGGAAGGACTAGCGGGCTTCGAGGCCCAGTACTTC.

The chain uses TRBV11-2 and TRBJ1-3; D is unclear. V dropped 1 base and J dropped 2 bases, with 9 bases sitting between them. The CDR3 is 15 residues long. The germline CDR1 and CDR2 sequences are SGHAT and FQNNGV. DNA of the CDR3: TGTGCCAGCAGCTTAGCGGGGAGCCCTGGAAACACCATATATTTT. Translation: CASSLAGSPGNTIYF.

CDR3 coding DNA: TGTGCCACCAGTGGTTCAGGGACTGAAGCTTTCTTT. It codes for CATSGSGTEAFF. The V gene is TRBV24-1, the J gene TRBJ1-1; possibly TRBD1 for D (5 bases). V shed 5 bases and J shed 5 bases, with 8 bases lying between them. The CDR3 runs 12 residues. Germline CDR1 KGHDR, CDR2 SFDVKD.

V usage is TRBV9 and J usage is TRBJ1-4; tentative D call: TRBD1 (5 bases). This CDR3 is built from 15 residues. In germline, CDR1 is SGDLS, CDR2 YYNGEE. Trimming left V 4 bases short and J 8 bases short, with 18 bases between. CDR3 DNA: TGTGCCAGCAGCCCCTCCGGGGCGAGTGGGGAAAAACTGTTTTTT. This codes for CASSPSGASGEKLFF.

This chain uses TRBV19 with TRBJ2-1; TRBD2 matches 11 bases. V was clipped by 4 bases and J by 5 bases; unmatched bases: 7. This CDR3 spans 16 amino acids. Germline CDR1 and CDR2: LNHDA and SQIVND (reference sequence). The CDR3 region has the DNA TGTGCCAGTAGTACCGGACGACTAGCGGGAAACAATGAGCAGTTCTTC. Residues: CASSTGRLAGNNEQFF.

The chain joins TRBV3-1 (or the pseudogene TRBV3-2) to TRBJ2-7; maybe TRBD2 (6 bases). The CDR3 runs 14 residues. The germline gives CDR1 LGHDT, CDR2 YNNKEL (reference sequence). V lost 3 bases and J 4 bases, leaving 13 bases between the germline ends. The CDR3 protein is CASSHGGTHYEQYF. The CDR3 DNA sequence: TGTGCCAGCAGCCATGGCGGGACTCATTACGAGCAGTACTTC.

This sequence joins TRBV5-8 and TRBJ2-3; 9 bases are shared with TRBD2. With 4 bases clipped from V and 4 bases from J, the junction kept 7 bases outside the gene matches. The CDR3 has 15 amino acids. Germline CDR1 reads SGHTS; CDR2 reads YDEGEE. CDR3 nucleotide sequence: TGTGCCAGCAGCCCTGAGCGGGAGGTCGCAGATACGCAGTATTTT. Translating it yields CASSPEREVADTQYF.

The CDR3 bases are TGTGCCAGCAGCTCAACCGGGGGATACCAAGAGACCCAGTACTTC. Translation: CASSSTGGYQETQYF. The V call is TRBV11-1, the J call TRBJ2-5; tentatively, D is TRBD2 (6 bases). Germline values: CDR1 SGHAT, CDR2 FQDESV (reference sequence). CDR3 length: 15 amino acids. V was trimmed by 4 bases and J by 0 bases, leaving 12 bases between them.

The V and J genes are TRBV5-5 and TRBJ1-1; 12 nucleotides match TRBD1. This CDR3 region has 16 residues. Trimming cost V 5 bases and J 4 bases; bases outside gene matches: 9. The germline V gene encodes CDR1 SGHKS and CDR2 YYEKEE (reference sequence). CDR3 loop: CASRTLTGQGATEAFF. The CDR3 nucleotides read TGTGCCAGCAGGACCCTTACGGGACAGGGGGCCACTGAAGCTTTCTTT.

The rearrangement links TRBV7-9 to TRBJ1-1; no reliable D call. Trimming removed 1 base from V and 4 bases from J, with 10 bases in between. The germline V gene encodes CDR1 SEHNR and CDR2 FQNEAQ (reference sequence). The CDR3 is 14 residues long. The CDR3 loop is CASSLDPLLTEAFF. The CDR3, as DNA: TGTGCCAGCAGCTTAGATCCATTGCTCACTGAAGCTTTCTTT.

This clone was recorded only once. V and J are TRBV6-6 and TRBJ2-7; possibly TRBD1 or TRBD2 for D (5 bases each). This CDR3 has 16 amino acids. Germline values: CDR1 MNHNY, CDR2 SVGAGI (reference sequence). Trimming removed 8 bases from V and 2 bases from J, with 22 bases in between. The CDR3 nucleotides read TGTGCCAGCGTCCCGGGGCGACAGAACCTCCCCTACGAGCAGTACTTC. Protein: CASVPGRQNLPYEQYF.

The V call is TRBV2, the J call TRBJ1-2; 11 positions match TRBD1. After removal of 8 bases from V and 4 bases from J, the junction contained 15 bases not matched to a gene. The length of the CDR3 is 17 residues. The germline V gene encodes CDR1 SNHLY and CDR2 FYNNEI. DNA for the CDR3: TGTGCCAGCGAGGTCCGGGACAGGGGGTTGACCCCCTATGGCTACACCTTC. Protein sequence: CASEVRDRGLTPYGYTF. Full variable domain (remainder filled in from reference TRBV2 and TRBJ1-2): EPEVTQTPSHQVTQMGQEVILRCVPISNHLYFYWYRQILGQKVEFLVSFYNNEISEKSEIFDDQFSVERPDGSNFTLKIRSTKLEDSAMYFCASEVRDRGLTPYGYTFGSGTRLTVV.

The chain couples TRBV6-2 or TRBV6-3 to TRBJ1-2, with 7 nucleotides matching TRBD1. Germline V lookup: CDR1 MNHEY, CDR2 SVGEGT. The CDR3 totals 15 residues. The V gene end was trimmed by 0 bases and the J gene end by 2 bases; junction bases not matched to a gene: 3. The CDR3 DNA follows: TGTGCCAGCAGTTACTCGATCAGGGGGAACTATGGCTACACCTTC. It translates to CASSYSIRGNYGYTF.

The chain employs TRBV23-1 and TRBJ1-2, with 7 positions matching TRBD1. TRBV23-1 is treated as an ORF (open reading frame) with a function not yet certain. V gave up 3 bases and J gave up 8 bases; unmatched junction bases: 9. There are 14 residues in the CDR3. In DNA, the CDR3 is TGCGCCAGCAGTCAGCCACAGGGGCTGGTCGGCTACACCTTC. The encoded protein is CASSQPQGLVGYTF.

The chain joins TRBV20-1 to TRBJ1-4, with D hard to call. The germline V gene encodes CDR1 DFQATT and CDR2 SNEGSKA (reference sequence). The CDR3 sequence is 11 residues long. V lost 3 bases and J 8 bases, leaving 7 bases between the germline ends. The CDR3 sequence is CSASSAEKLFF. As DNA, the CDR3 is TGCAGTGCTAGTTCGGCCGAAAAACTGTTTTTT.

The gene calls are TRBV7-2 and TRBJ1-4; TRBD1 agrees at 10 bases. Germline loops: CDR1 SGHTA, CDR2 FQGNSA. The V segment lost 5 bases and the J segment 5 bases; nucleotides outside the gene matches: 5. The CDR3 totals 15 residues. CDR3: CASSDRTGGNEKLFF. Here the CDR3 DNA reads TGTGCCAGCAGCGACCGGACAGGGGGGAATGAAAAACTGTTTTTT. Filled out from reference TRBV7-2 and TRBJ1-4, the complete variable domain reads GAGVSQSPSNKVTEKGKDVELRCDPISGHTALYWYRQSLGQGLEFLIYFQGNSAPDKSGLPSDRFSAERTGGSVSTLTIQRTQQEDSAVYLCASSDRTGGNEKLFFGSGTQLSVL.

This clone appeared once. This chain links TRBV5-4 with TRBJ2-5; a possible D gene is TRBD1 (6 bases). Germline V gives CDR1 SGHNT, CDR2 YYREEE (reference sequence). The V and J ends lost 1 base and 2 bases respectively, with 12 bases between them. This CDR3 spans 15 amino acids. The CDR3 loop is CASSLRTEIQETQYF. The DNA of the CDR3 is TGTGCCAGCAGCTTGCGGACAGAAATACAAGAGACCCAGTACTTC.